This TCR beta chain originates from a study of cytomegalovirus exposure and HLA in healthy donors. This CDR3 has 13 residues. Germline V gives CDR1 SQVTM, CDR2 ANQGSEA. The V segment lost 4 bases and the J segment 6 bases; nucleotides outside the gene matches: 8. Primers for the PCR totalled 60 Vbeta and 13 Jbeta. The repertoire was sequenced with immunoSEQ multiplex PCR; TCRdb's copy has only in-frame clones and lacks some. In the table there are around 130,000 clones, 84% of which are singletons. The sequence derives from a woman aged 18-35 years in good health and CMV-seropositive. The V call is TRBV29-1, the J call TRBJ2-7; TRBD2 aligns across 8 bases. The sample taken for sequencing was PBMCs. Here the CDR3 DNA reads TGCAGCGTTGCTTTCGGGGGGGCTCGCGAGCAGTACTTC. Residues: CSVAFGGAREQYF.